This passage covers 17 T cell receptor beta chains from one sample sequenced in a study of cytomegalovirus exposure and HLA in healthy donors. The PCR had 60 Vbeta and 13 Jbeta primers. The repertoire was sequenced with immunoSEQ multiplex PCR; TCRdb's copy has only in-frame clones and lacks some. The sample shows around 78,000 clones, and 3.8% sits with its ten largest clones. Material for sequencing was PBMCs. These receptors came from a man younger than 35 in good health and CMV-seropositive.

The genes are TRBV20-1 and TRBJ2-3; unclear D gene. Germline CDR1 is DFQATT and CDR2 is SNEGSKA (reference sequence). The V gene lost 6 bases and the J gene lost 5 bases, with 9 bases spanning the gap. The CDR3 covers 11 residues. CDR3 protein: CSATHVDTQYF. The CDR3 DNA is TGCAGTGCCACACATGTAGATACGCAGTATTTT.

V and J are TRBV5-1 and TRBJ1-1; weak D call: TRBD1 (6 bases). CDR1 and CDR2 from the germline V gene are SGHRS and YFSETQ. This CDR3 has 15 amino acids. V was shortened by 1 base and J by 0 bases, with 10 bases between the two germline ends. As DNA, the CDR3 is TGCGCCAGCAGCTTGAAACAGGGAATGAACACTGAAGCTTTCTTT. This codes for CASSLKQGMNTEAFF.

The chain carries TRBV5-4 and TRBJ1-1, with 7 bases fitting TRBD1. Germline-derived CDR1 and CDR2 are SGHNT and YYREEE (reference sequence). The J segment lost 2 bases and the V segment lost 8 bases, leaving 3 bases of the junction unmatched. This CDR3 spans 12 amino acids. CDR3 residues: CASRTGNTEAFF. Written as DNA, the CDR3 is TGTGCCAGTAGGACAGGAAACACTGAAGCTTTCTTT.

The gene calls are TRBV6-1 and TRBJ1-3, with D possibly being TRBD1 (5 bases). This CDR3 spans 14 amino acids. CDR1 and CDR2 from the germline V gene are MNHNS and SASEGT. With 6 bases removed from V and 0 bases from J, the gap between germline ends came to 9 bases. The DNA of the CDR3 is TGTGCCAGCAGCACAGGACACTCTGGAAACACCATATATTTT. This translates into CASSTGHSGNTIYF.

V is TRBV7-2 and J is TRBJ2-1, with 8 bases that match TRBD2. CDR1 SGHTA and CDR2 FQGNSA come from the germline V gene. Trimming took 4 bases from V and 3 from J; bases not matched to a gene: 5. The CDR3 consists of 15 residues. CDR3 nucleotide sequence: TGTGCCAGCAGCTCCGGGACTAGTCGCTACAATGAGCAGTTCTTC. This gives the protein CASSSGTSRYNEQFF.

The CDR3 nucleotides are TGCGCCAGCAGCTTGGCAGGGATAGTGGATGAAGCTTTCTTT. The encoded protein is CASSLAGIVDEAFF. The J gene is TRBJ1-1, the V gene TRBV5-1; possibly TRBD1 for D (5 bases). Germline V gene sequence: CDR1 SGHRS, CDR2 YFSETQ. Trimming cost V 0 bases and J 7 bases, with 13 bases left between them. This CDR3 spans 14 amino acids.

J is TRBJ2-6 and V is TRBV5-1; D unclear. With 0 bases removed from V and 3 bases from J, the gap between germline ends came to 7 bases. The germline V gene has CDR1 SGHRS and CDR2 YFSETQ. The CDR3 is made up of 15 amino acids. CDR3 coding DNA: TGCGCCAGCAGCTTGGGCAGTGGTGGGGCCAACGTCCTGACTTTC. It codes for CASSLGSGGANVLTF.

The V call is TRBV28, the J call TRBJ1-6, with TRBD1 as a possible D gene (6 bases). Germline assignment: CDR1 MDHEN and CDR2 SYDVKM. The CDR3 totals 16 residues. The V gene lost 5 bases and the J gene lost 7 bases, with 18 bases spanning the gap. This chain's CDR3 is CASSPGGGARNSPLHF. The DNA of the CDR3 is TGTGCCAGCAGTCCCGGGGGGGGCGCTAGGAATTCACCCCTCCACTTT.

The gene calls are TRBV7-9 and TRBJ2-1, with a possible D match to TRBD1 (6 bases). Germline V gene lookup returns CDR1 SEHNR and CDR2 FQNEAQ (reference sequence). Trimming cost V 4 bases and J 5 bases, with 15 bases left between them. The CDR3 spans 15 residues. CDR3 bases: TGTGCCAGCAGCTCGAATGACAGGTACGACAATGAGCAGTTCTTC. Translating gives CASSSNDRYDNEQFF.

The chain is built from TRBV4-1 and TRBJ2-3; 11 positions agree with TRBD1. This CDR3 comprises 16 residues. In germline, CDR1 is MGHRA, CDR2 YSYEKL. J lost 3 bases, V lost 0 bases, and 2 bases had no gene match. CDR3 amino acids: CASSQEGQGGTDTQYF. The CDR3 DNA is TGCGCCAGCAGCCAAGAGGGACAGGGGGGGACAGATACGCAGTATTTT.

The rearrangement joins TRBV6-6 to TRBJ2-7; TRBD1 might be the D (6 bases). Germline loops: CDR1 MNHNY, CDR2 SVGAGI (reference sequence). Between the trimmed V and J ends, which lost 6 bases and 4 bases, there was a span of 13 bases. CDR3 length: 13 residues. The CDR3 DNA is TGTGCCAGCAGGAATGACAGGTGGTACGAGCAGTACTTC. It codes for CASRNDRWYEQYF.

The rearrangement uses TRBV13 and TRBJ1-1; D not resolved. This CDR3 is 14 amino acids long. CDR1 PRHDT and CDR2 FYEKMQ come from the germline V gene (reference sequence). Trimming took 5 bases from V and 1 from J, leaving 11 bases between them. This CDR3 is CASSPRSGNTEAFF. CDR3 DNA sequence: TGTGCCAGCAGCCCCAGGTCTGGGAACACTGAAGCTTTCTTT. The variable domain in full, with the rest retrieved from reference TRBV13 and TRBJ1-1, is AAGVIQSPRHLIKEKRETATLKCYPIPRHDTVYWYQQGPGQDPQFLISFYEKMQSDKGSIPDRFSAQQFSDYHSELNMSSLELGDSALYFCASSPRSGNTEAFFGQGTRLTVV.

This chain joins TRBV13 and TRBJ2-1, with 9 bases that match TRBD2. The V gene's germline CDR1 is PRHDT and CDR2 FYEKMQ (reference sequence). The CDR3 is 15 residues long. After removal of 4 bases from V and 7 bases from J, the junction contained 8 bases not matched to a gene. CDR3 sequence reads: CASSSSGKGINEQFF. The CDR3 DNA sequence: TGTGCCAGCAGCTCTAGCGGGAAGGGCATAAATGAGCAGTTCTTC.

V gene TRBV6-5 combines with J gene TRBJ2-5; D remains ambiguous. The CDR3 consists of 14 residues. Germline lookup yields CDR1 MNHEY and CDR2 SVGAGI. V lost 2 bases, J lost 2 bases, and 9 bases lay in between. The CDR3 reads CASSYDMQQETQYF. The CDR3 bases are TGTGCCAGCAGTTACGACATGCAGCAAGAGACCCAGTACTTC.

The gene calls are TRBV4-1 and TRBJ2-7, with TRBD1 as a possible D gene (5 bases). Germline V CDR1 and CDR2: MGHRA, YSYEKL. This CDR3 spans 13 amino acids. V was pared by 5 bases and J by 4 bases, with 12 bases between. The CDR3 region is CASSYSTGYEQYF. Written as DNA, the CDR3 is TGCGCCAGCAGCTATTCTACAGGATACGAGCAGTACTTC.

The chain carries TRBV29-1 and TRBJ2-6; maybe TRBD2 (6 bases). CDR1 and CDR2 (germline): SQVTM, ANQGSEA. The CDR3 totals 13 residues. V lost 7 bases to trimming and J lost 2 bases, with 9 bases between them. For the CDR3, the DNA is TGCAGCGCGGGAGTACCTGGGGCCAACGTCCTGACTTTC. This gives the protein CSAGVPGANVLTF. The full variable domain, in which reference TRBV29-1 and TRBJ2-6 provide the parts outside the CDR3, is SAVISQKPSRDICQRGTSLTIQCQVDSQVTMMFWYRQQPGQSLTLIATANQGSEATYESGFVIDKFPISRPNLTFSTLTVSNMSPEDSSIYLCSAGVPGANVLTFGAGSRLTVL.

CDR3: CASSGQGYTGELFF. The CDR3, as DNA: TGTGCCAGCTCGGGGCAGGGGTACACCGGGGAGCTGTTTTTT. The V and J genes are TRBV7-3 and TRBJ2-2, with D perhaps matching TRBD1 (6 bases). V lost 8 bases and J 3 bases, leaving 13 bases between the germline ends. The CDR3 loop spans 14 amino acids. The germline gives CDR1 SGHTA, CDR2 FQGTGA.